A single sample gave rise to the 16 T cell receptor beta chains below, sequenced in a study of CD4 T cell repertoires in COVID-19. The repertoire was sequenced with immunoSEQ multiplex PCR; TCRdb's copy has only in-frame clones and lacks some. The sample has around 23,000 clones; over 85% are singletons. No culture step preceded sequencing of the ex vivo isolated memory T cells. Sequenced here: circulating follicular helper CD4+ T cells (cTfh) from blood, sampled before the COVID-19 pandemic. The receptor source for this set is a human donor who had COVID-19.

J is TRBJ2-2 and V is TRBV2; the match to TRBD1 covers 9 bases. This CDR3 is 15 amino acids long. CDR1 is SNHLY, CDR2 FYNNEI, per germline. V gave up 6 bases and J gave up 6 bases; unmatched junction bases: 8. CDR3 amino acids: CASRWDREGAGELFF. CDR3 sequence (DNA): TGTGCCAGCAGGTGGGACAGGGAGGGCGCCGGGGAGCTGTTTTTT.

V is TRBV6-1 and J is TRBJ1-1; 8 positions match TRBD1. The germline V gene has CDR1 MNHNS and CDR2 SASEGT. After removal of 6 bases from V and 9 bases from J, the junction contained 6 bases not matched to a gene. There are 12 residues in the CDR3. The chain's CDR3 is CASRPGGAKAFF. The CDR3 nucleotides are TGTGCCAGCAGACCAGGGGGCGCGAAAGCTTTCTTT.

The chain is built from TRBV19 and TRBJ1-4, with TRBD1 identical over 8 bases. V was clipped by 6 bases and J by 1 base; unmatched bases: 4. Germline-derived CDR1 and CDR2 are LNHDA and SQIVND (reference sequence). The CDR3 is 15 amino acids. As DNA, the CDR3 is TGTGCCAGTAGAGACACAGGGGGAACTAATGAAAAACTGTTTTTT. Protein sequence: CASRDTGGTNEKLFF.

This clone was detected only once. This rearrangement joins TRBV7-2 to TRBJ2-6; no clear D gene. V was clipped by 1 base and J by 1 base, with 5 bases between them. Germline V gene lookup returns CDR1 SGHTA and CDR2 FQGNSA. The length of the CDR3 is 15 residues. As DNA, the CDR3 is TGTGCCAGCAGCTTAGGGAGTTCTGGGGCCAACGTCCTGACTTTC. Translation: CASSLGSSGANVLTF.

The CDR3 region is CASSSGTGSYEQYF. DNA for the CDR3: TGTGCCAGCAGCTCCGGGACAGGGTCCTACGAGCAGTACTTC. The chain employs TRBV7-2 and TRBJ2-7; 9 bases agree with TRBD1. The length of the CDR3 is 14 residues. Germline lookup yields CDR1 SGHTA and CDR2 FQGNSA. V shed 4 bases and J 1 base; nucleotides not matched to a gene: 2.

The chain recombines TRBV27 with TRBJ2-5; D ambiguous. Trimming removed 10 bases at V and 5 bases at J, with 8 bases between. The CDR3 consists of 10 residues. Germline loops: CDR1 MNHEY, CDR2 SMNVEV (reference sequence). The DNA for the CDR3 is TGTGCCATCGTCCGGGAGACCCAGTACTTC. It specifies CAIVRETQYF.

The chain combines TRBV10-3 with TRBJ2-2; 10 nucleotides agree with TRBD1. The CDR3 is 16 amino acids. Germline CDR1 is ENHRY and CDR2 is SYGVKD. V gave up 6 bases and J gave up 1 base; unmatched junction bases: 5. CDR3 residues: CAISSGTGVNTGELFF. In nucleotides, the CDR3 is TGTGCCATCAGCTCCGGGACAGGGGTGAACACCGGGGAGCTGTTTTTT.

The table lists this clone with a count of one. This sequence joins TRBV27 and TRBJ1-4, with TRBD1 as a possible D gene (5 bases). CDR1 is MNHEY, CDR2 SMNVEV, per germline (reference sequence). V was clipped by 3 bases and J by 8 bases, with 22 bases between them. The length of the CDR3 is 17 residues. The CDR3 sequence is CASSFTKQLGRREKLFF. The CDR3 DNA reads TGTGCCAGCAGTTTCACTAAACAGCTGGGGCGGAGAGAAAAACTGTTTTTT.

The genes are TRBV18 and TRBJ2-7; the match to TRBD2 covers 10 bases. V was pared by 0 bases and J by 3 bases, with 5 bases of the junction left unmatched. Germline CDR1 and CDR2: KGHSH and LQKENI. The CDR3 loop spans 16 amino acids. CDR3 residues: CASSPPRTSGIYEQYF. The DNA for the CDR3 is TGTGCCAGCTCACCACCGAGAACTAGCGGGATCTACGAGCAGTACTTC.

This sequence joins TRBV30 and TRBJ2-7, with 14 bases that match TRBD2. Germline V gene sequence: CDR1 GTSNPN, CDR2 SVGIG (reference sequence). The V gene end was trimmed by 4 bases and the J gene end by 9 bases; junction bases not matched to a gene: 8. This CDR3 has 14 residues. The CDR3: CAWTRGLAGAGQYF. CDR3 nucleotides: TGTGCCTGGACCCGGGGACTAGCGGGAGCAGGGCAGTACTTC.

In the case of this clone: The junction shows a germline mismatch at one end, possibly a read error. The rearrangement links TRBV7-6 to TRBJ2-1; 10 positions match TRBD2. The CDR3 totals 15 residues. Germline CDR1 is SGHVS and CDR2 is FNYEAQ. CDR3 sequence reads: CASSAKGGLAGAPLF. As DNA, the CDR3 is TGTGCCAGCAGCGCAAAGGGGGGGCTAGCGGGGGCCCCGCTCTTC.

The rearrangement links TRBV1 to TRBJ2-1; TRBD1, the table's D call, lacks a check against the DNA. TRBV1 is a pseudogene locus. This CDR3 has 17 amino acids. The CDR3 reads CTSSQVVRDILYNEQFF. The CDR3 DNA reads as TGCACCAGCAGCCAAGTCGTTAGGGACATCCTCTACAATGAGCAGTTCTTC.

The chain employs TRBV5-1 and TRBJ2-1; 7 bases fit TRBD1. This CDR3 contains 15 residues. The trim removed 4 bases at V and 1 base at J, leaving 5 bases unmatched. Germline assignment: CDR1 SGHRS and CDR2 YFSETQ. The CDR3 nucleotides read TGCGCCAGCAGCCCCGGGACAGAATCCTACAATGAGCAGTTCTTC. As protein: CASSPGTESYNEQFF.

This rearrangement joins TRBV29-1 to TRBJ2-1; 8 bases fit TRBD1. Germline CDR1 reads SQVTM; CDR2 reads ANQGSEA. After removal of 6 bases from V and 6 bases from J, the junction contained 7 bases not matched to a gene. This CDR3 is 13 amino acids long. The DNA of the CDR3 is TGCAGCGTGCGGACAGGGATAACCAATGAGCAGTTCTTC. This encodes CSVRTGITNEQFF.

The chain is built from TRBV5-4 and TRBJ1-4; 8 nucleotides match TRBD1. V shed 4 bases and J 5 bases; nucleotides not matched to a gene: 4. Germline-derived CDR1 and CDR2 are SGHNT and YYREEE (reference sequence). The CDR3 extends over 14 amino acids. CDR3 nucleotide sequence: TGTGCCAGCAGCCGGGACAGGTACAATGAAAAACTGTTTTTT. It codes for CASSRDRYNEKLFF.

The chain uses TRBV11-2 and TRBJ2-1; 9 nucleotides agree with TRBD2. The CDR3 has 17 amino acids. The germline gives CDR1 SGHAT, CDR2 FQNNGV. Germline trimming cut 0 bases from V and 4 bases from J; bases unmatched to any gene: 7. CDR3 protein: CASSLDSPGLAYNEQFF. The CDR3 region has the DNA TGTGCCAGCAGCTTAGACTCACCGGGACTAGCATACAATGAGCAGTTCTTC.